This TCR beta chain emerged from a study of regulatory T cells in long-lasting Graves disease. In the study overall: Newly diagnosed Graves' patients took antithyroid drugs under 3 months.

Libraries of TCR beta came from iRepertoire HTBI primers plus Arm-PCR of CDR3 regions. In the original analysis: Looking across samples, the authors found some 60 TRBV and 14 TRBJ segments. TCRdb itself ran the multiplex PCR reads through MiXCR, one entry per CDR3 protein. TCRdb, not the authors, supplied the V and J calls. The table records hundreds of thousands of distinct CDR3 sequences, 13% of them present only once. This clonotype was observed many times. Its antigen is as yet unknown. The CDR3 runs 14 residues. Per germline, CDR1 MDHEN and CDR2 SYDVKM. The V gene lost 6 bases and the J gene lost 2 bases, with 14 bases spanning the gap. As to time point: newly diagnosed GD, antithyroid drugs for less than 3 months. RNA extracted from PBMCs served as the sequencing template. Study observations and caveats: It was in persistent disease that TRBV28, TRBJ1-2 and TRBJ2-5 were favored.

The same sample was also used in a study of T cells in Graves' hyperthyroidism and ophthalmopathy. That report notes: Peripheral blood also featured most of the thyroid clonotypes expanded above 0.001.

Sequenced here: peripheral blood mononuclear cells (PBMCs), sampled at new diagnosis, from a patient treated with antithyroid drugs. The receptor comes from a man in his thirties or forties with Graves disease. V is TRBV28 and J is TRBJ2-7; the D gene could be TRBD1 or TRBD2 (5 bases each). CDR3 sequence reads: CASSPMSGPYEQYF. The CDR3 nucleotides read TGTGCCAGCAGCCCAATGTCGGGACCCTACGAGCAGTACTTC.